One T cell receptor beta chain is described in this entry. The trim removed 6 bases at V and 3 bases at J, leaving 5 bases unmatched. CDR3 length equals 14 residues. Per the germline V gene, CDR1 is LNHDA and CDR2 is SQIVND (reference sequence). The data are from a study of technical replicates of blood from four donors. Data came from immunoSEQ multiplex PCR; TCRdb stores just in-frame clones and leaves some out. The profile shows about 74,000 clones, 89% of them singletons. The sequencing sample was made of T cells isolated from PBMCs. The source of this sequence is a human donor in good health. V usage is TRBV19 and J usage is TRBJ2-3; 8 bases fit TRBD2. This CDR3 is CASRGGGWTDTQYF. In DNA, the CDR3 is TGTGCCAGTAGGGGCGGGGGGTGGACAGATACGCAGTATTTT.